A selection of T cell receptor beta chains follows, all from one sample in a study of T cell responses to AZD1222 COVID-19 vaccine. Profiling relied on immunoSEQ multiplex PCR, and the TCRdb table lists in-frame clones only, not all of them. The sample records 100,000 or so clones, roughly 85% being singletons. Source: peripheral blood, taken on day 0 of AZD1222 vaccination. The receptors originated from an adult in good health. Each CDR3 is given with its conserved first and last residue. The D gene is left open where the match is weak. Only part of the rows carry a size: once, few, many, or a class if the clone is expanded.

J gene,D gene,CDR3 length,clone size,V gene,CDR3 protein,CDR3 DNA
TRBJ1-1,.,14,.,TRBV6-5,CASSQRGSHTEAFF,TGTGCCAGCAGCCAAAGGGGCAGTCATACTGAAGCTTTCTTT
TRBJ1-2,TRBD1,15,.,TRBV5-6,CASSHRTGINYGYTF,TGTGCCAGCAGCCACCGGACAGGCATTAACTATGGCTACACCTTC
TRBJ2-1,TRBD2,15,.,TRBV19,CASSIRRGGNHEQFF,TGTGCCAGTAGTATACGGCGGGGGGGCAACCATGAGCAGTTCTTC
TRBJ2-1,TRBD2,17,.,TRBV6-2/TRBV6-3,CASSYPTSGGAYNEQFF,TGTGCCAGCAGTTACCCTACTAGCGGGGGGGCCTACAATGAGCAGTTCTTC
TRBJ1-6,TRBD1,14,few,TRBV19,CASKRGGDNSPLHF,TGTGCCAGTAAAAGAGGGGGCGATAATTCACCCCTCCACTTT
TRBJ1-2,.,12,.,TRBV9,CASSDRVYGYTF,TGTGCCAGCAGCGACAGGGTCTATGGCTACACCTTC
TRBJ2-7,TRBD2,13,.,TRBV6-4,CASSDTPSGEQYF,TGTGCCAGCAGCGACACCCCTAGCGGGGAGCAGTACTTC
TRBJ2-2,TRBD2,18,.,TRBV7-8,CASSRKAASGTNTGELFF,TGTGCCAGCAGCCGAAAGGCGGCTAGCGGGACGAACACCGGGGAGCTGTTTTTT
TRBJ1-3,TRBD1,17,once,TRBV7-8,CASSLGTGMRAGNTIYF,TGTGCCAGCAGCTTAGGGACAGGGATGAGAGCTGGAAACACCATATATTTT
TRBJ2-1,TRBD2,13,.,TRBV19,CASSIVAGTEQFF,TGTGCCAGTAGTATAGTAGCGGGGACTGAGCAGTTCTTC
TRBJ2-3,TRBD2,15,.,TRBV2,CASSFGTSGTDTQYF,TGTGCCAGCAGCTTCGGGACTAGCGGCACAGATACGCAGTATTTT
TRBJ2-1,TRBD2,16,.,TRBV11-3,CASSISPGLGYNEQFF,TGTGCCAGCAGTATTTCCCCGGGACTAGGCTACAATGAGCAGTTCTTC
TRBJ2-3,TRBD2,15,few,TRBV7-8,CASSLGGGYTDTQYF,TGTGCCAGCAGCTTAGGCGGGGGGTACACAGATACGCAGTATTTT
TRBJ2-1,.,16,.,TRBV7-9,CASSLWTLSSYNEQFF,TGTGCCAGCAGCTTATGGACCCTTAGCTCCTACAATGAGCAGTTCTTC
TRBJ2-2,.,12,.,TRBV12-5,CASGFGVGELFF,TGTGCTAGTGGTTTTGGGGTCGGGGAGCTGTTTTTT
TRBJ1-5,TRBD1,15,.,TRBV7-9,CASSSSGDSYQPQHF,TGTGCCAGCAGCTCTTCCGGGGACAGTTATCAGCCCCAGCATTTT
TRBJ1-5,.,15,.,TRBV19,CASSTLEVGRQPQHF,TGTGCCAGTAGTACACTCGAAGTGGGTCGGCAGCCCCAGCATTTT
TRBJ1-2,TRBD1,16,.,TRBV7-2,CASSLQLGQGYYGYTF,TGTGCCAGCAGCTTACAACTGGGACAGGGATACTATGGCTACACCTTC
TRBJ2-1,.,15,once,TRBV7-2,CASSFKGAPYNEQFF,TGTGCCAGCAGCTTTAAAGGGGCACCCTACAATGAGCAGTTCTTC
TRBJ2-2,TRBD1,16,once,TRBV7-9,CASSLAGTGVTGELFF,TGTGCCAGCAGCTTAGCCGGGACAGGGGTCACCGGGGAGCTGTTTTTT
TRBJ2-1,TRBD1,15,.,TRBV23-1,CASSRPGQSYNEQFF,TGCGCCAGCAGCCGTCCGGGACAGTCCTACAATGAGCAGTTCTTC
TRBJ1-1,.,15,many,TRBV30,CAWSAIPWTSTEAFF,TGTGCCTGGAGTGCAATCCCCTGGACAAGCACTGAAGCTTTCTTT
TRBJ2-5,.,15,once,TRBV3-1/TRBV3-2,CASSLTTPLLETQYF,TGTGCCAGCAGCCTTACGACCCCACTACTAGAGACCCAGTACTTC
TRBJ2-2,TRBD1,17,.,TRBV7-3,CASSLDRDRKNTGELFF,TGTGCCAGCAGCTTAGACCGGGACAGGAAGAACACCGGGGAGCTGTTTTTT
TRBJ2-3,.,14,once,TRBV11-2,CASSFNRGGDTQYF,TGTGCCAGCAGCTTTAACAGGGGAGGGGATACGCAGTATTTT
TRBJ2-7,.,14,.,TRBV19,CASSIRGWGHEQYF,TGTGCCAGTAGTATCAGGGGTTGGGGCCACGAGCAGTACTTC
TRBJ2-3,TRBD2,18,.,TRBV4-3,CASSQDGGLAGNTDTQYF,TGCGCCAGCAGCCAAGATGGGGGACTAGCGGGGAACACAGATACGCAGTATTTT
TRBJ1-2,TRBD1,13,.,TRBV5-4,CASSLDPGQDYTF,TGTGCCAGCAGCTTGGACCCCGGACAGGACTACACCTTC
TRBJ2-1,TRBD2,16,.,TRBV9,CASSVGSGSSYNEQFF,TGTGCCAGCAGCGTAGGGAGCGGGAGCTCCTACAATGAGCAGTTCTTC
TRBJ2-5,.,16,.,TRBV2,CASMKGSSLVQETQYF,TGTGCCAGCATGAAGGGGAGTAGCCTAGTCCAAGAGACCCAGTACTTC
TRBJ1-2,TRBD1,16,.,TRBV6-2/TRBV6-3,CASSYSTGGGGYGYTF,TGTGCCAGCAGTTACTCCACTGGAGGGGGCGGCTATGGCTACACCTTC
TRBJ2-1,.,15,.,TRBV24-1,CATSPSSLGNNEQFF,TGTGCCACCAGCCCCAGCTCGCTTGGAAACAATGAGCAGTTCTTC
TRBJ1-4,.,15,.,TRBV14,CASSLAGTTNEKLFF,TGTGCCAGCAGCTTAGCAGGGACGACTAATGAAAAACTGTTTTTT
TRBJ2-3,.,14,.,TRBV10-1,CASTPQVRTDTQYF,TGCGCCAGCACCCCCCAGGTGCGCACAGATACGCAGTATTTT
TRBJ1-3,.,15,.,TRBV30,CAWSVDSSSGNTIYF,TGTGCCTGGAGTGTAGACAGCAGCTCTGGAAACACCATATATTTT
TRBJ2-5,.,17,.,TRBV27,CASSFMIRGTPWGTQYF,TGTGCCAGCAGTTTTATGATCAGGGGCACCCCATGGGGGACCCAGTACTTC
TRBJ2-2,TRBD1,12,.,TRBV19,CATVQGAGELFF,TGTGCCACCGTCCAGGGGGCCGGGGAGCTGTTTTTT
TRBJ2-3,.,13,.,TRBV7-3,CASSLFHTDTQYF,TGTGCCAGCAGCTTATTCCACACAGATACGCAGTATTTT
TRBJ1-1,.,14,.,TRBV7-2,CASSPGRRNTEAFF,TGTGCCAGCAGCCCGGGGCGCAGGAACACTGAAGCTTTCTTT
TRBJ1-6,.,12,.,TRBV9,CASSVGISPLHF,TGTGCCAGCAGCGTAGGGATATCACCCCTCCACTTT
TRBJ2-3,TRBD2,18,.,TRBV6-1,CASSEAAGWGLAADTQYF,TGTGCCAGCAGTGAAGCAGCCGGTTGGGGACTAGCGGCAGATACGCAGTATTTT
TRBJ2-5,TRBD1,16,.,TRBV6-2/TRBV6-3,CASSLGTGRVQETQYF,TGTGCCAGCAGTCTTGGGACAGGACGGGTTCAAGAGACCCAGTACTTC
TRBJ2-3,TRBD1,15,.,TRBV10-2,CASSLGTGVTDTQYF,TGCGCCAGCAGTCTCGGGACAGGGGTAACAGATACGCAGTATTTT
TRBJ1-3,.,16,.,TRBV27,CASSYSGRLSGNTIYF,TGTGCCAGCAGTTACAGCGGGCGTCTCTCTGGAAACACCATATATTTT
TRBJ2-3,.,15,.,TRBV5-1,CASSQRAGLTDTQYF,TGCGCCAGCAGCCAGCGCGCGGGGCTCACAGATACGCAGTATTTT
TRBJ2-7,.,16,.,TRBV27,CASSSGAHAGKDEQYF,TGTGCCAGCAGCTCCGGGGCCCACGCAGGGAAGGACGAGCAGTACTTC
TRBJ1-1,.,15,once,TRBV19,CASSIQGPLNTEAFF,TGTGCCAGTAGTATACAGGGACCATTGAACACTGAAGCTTTCTTT
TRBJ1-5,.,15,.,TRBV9,CASSEAGAGNQPQHF,TGTGCCAGCAGCGAAGCAGGGGCAGGCAATCAGCCCCAGCATTTT
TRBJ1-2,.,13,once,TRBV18,CASSPDRNYGYTF,TGTGCCAGCTCACCGGACAGAAACTATGGCTACACCTTC
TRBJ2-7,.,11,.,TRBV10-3,CAISERREQYF,TGTGCCATCAGTGAGAGGCGCGAGCAGTACTTC
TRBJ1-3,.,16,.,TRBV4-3,CASSQDVGNSGNTIYF,TGCGCCAGCAGCCAAGATGTGGGGAACTCTGGAAACACCATATATTTT
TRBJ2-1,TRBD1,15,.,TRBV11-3,CASSFNGQGIHEQFF,TGTGCCAGCAGCTTCAATGGACAGGGAATCCATGAGCAGTTCTTC
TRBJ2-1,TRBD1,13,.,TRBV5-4,CASSLENRDRAFF,TGTGCCAGCAGCTTGGAAAACCGGGACAGGGCTTTCTTC
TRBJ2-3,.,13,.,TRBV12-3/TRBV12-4,CASSSRQSDTQYF,TGTGCCAGCAGCTCGAGGCAGTCAGATACGCAGTATTTT
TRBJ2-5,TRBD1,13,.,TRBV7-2,CASSDMTGETQYF,TGTGCCAGCAGCGACATGACAGGGGAGACCCAGTACTTC
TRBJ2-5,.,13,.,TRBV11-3,CASSLGLLETQYF,TGTGCCAGCAGCTTAGGTCTCCTCGAGACCCAGTACTTC
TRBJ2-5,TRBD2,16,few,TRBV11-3,CASSLGTSGTQETQYF,TGTGCCAGCAGCCTCGGGACTAGCGGGACCCAAGAGACCCAGTACTTC